These 32 T cell receptor delta chains share one sample of origin, sequenced in a study of γδ T cells in repeated Plasmodium falciparum infection. Flow sorting of PBMC yielded separate Vgamma9/Vdelta2+ and Vdelta2-negative gammadelta T cell populations for bulk repertoire analysis. TCRdb called clones from the multiplex PCR reads again using CATT. The sample shows under 60,000 delta-chain clones, approximately 1.5% of them seen only once. Sample: gamma-delta T cells from blood. Receptor source: a pool of human donors (malaria-infected and uninfected, not separated).

This clone was picked up one time. There is no J gene call, but TRDV1 is given as the V gene; the tabulated D call, TRDD3, remains unverified against the DNA. CDR3 length equals 16 residues. Germline V gives CDR1 TSWWSYY, CDR2 QGS. Here the CDR3 reads CAIGEKMEKGGDKIIF. CDR3 DNA sequence: TGTGCTATTGGGGAAAAGATGGAGAAGGGGGGCGATAAAATAATATTT.

In regard to this clone: A far larger clone is one base from this, pointing to a likely read error. The identical CDR3 is also encoded by other nucleotide sequences in the sample. V is TRDV1 and J is TRDJ1; TRDD3 might be the D (5 bases). No J gene is reported in TCRdb; it was inferred here by comparing the DNA with germline. CDR3 length: 21 residues. Trimming shortened V by 0 bases and J by 1 base, and 27 bases separated the two germline ends. Germline V gene sequence: CDR1 TSWWSYY, CDR2 QGS. CDR3 in DNA: TGTGCTCTTGGGGAACTAGTACCTCTGGGATCCTCCAGTCAATGCACCGATAAACTCATCTTT. This codes for CALGELVPLGSSSQCTDKLIF.

Notes on this clone: This likely came from a read error, as a far larger clone is one base away. This same CDR3 is encoded by further DNA sequences in the sample. This chain joins TRDV2 and TRDJ1; 10 positions match TRDD3. The V gene's germline CDR1 is GEAIGNYY and CDR2 EKD. The CDR3 length is 17 residues. The CDR3 region has the DNA TGTGCCTGTGACATCTTGGGGGATACTTCTTCCACCGACAAACTCATCTTT. Translating it yields CACDILGDTSSTDKLIF.

This clone was observed a few times. The translation of this DNA and the TCRdb protein of a much larger clone differ at residue 3, probably owing to a read error; the protein shown here is translated from the DNA. The rearrangement uses TRDV2 and TRDJ1; 8 positions agree with TRDD3. TCRdb offers no J gene call, so here the DNA was matched to germline to obtain one. V lost 9 bases to trimming and J lost 0 bases; unmatched junction nucleotides: 17. The CDR3 sequence is 17 residues long. CDR1 is GEAIGNYY, CDR2 EKD, per germline. CDR3 residues: CARLPLGDEGYTDKLIF. Written as DNA, the CDR3 is TGTGCCCGTCTACCGCTGGGGGACGAGGGGTACACCGATAAACTCATCTTT.

As to this clone: TCRdb's listed protein matches a much larger clone and diverges from this DNA's translation at residue 25, likely through a read error; the protein shown comes from the DNA. The gene calls are TRDV1 and TRDJ1; TRDD3 matches at 11 bases. The J gene is absent in TCRdb and was assigned here via DNA matching to germline. CDR1 is TSWWSYY, CDR2 QGS, per germline. The CDR3 runs 28 residues. The CDR3 protein is CALGGPYRTLHSLLLGDISFGYTDRLIF. The DNA of the CDR3 is TGTGCTCTTGGGGGCCCCTACAGGACCCTACATTCCTTATTACTGGGGGATATTTCTTTTGGCTACACCGATAGACTCATCTTT.

A few counts support this clone. The mismatch at residue 15 between this DNA's translation and the TCRdb protein of a much larger clone likely reflects a read error; the protein shown is translated from the DNA. V usage is TRDV1 and J usage is TRDJ1, with TRDD3 matching over 11 bases. Germline V gene sequence: CDR1 TSWWSYY, CDR2 QGS. V lost 2 bases, J lost 0 bases, and 20 bases stayed unmatched. The CDR3 spans 22 residues. The CDR3 sequence: CALGEAPPPRGGYAPYTDKLIF. CDR3 DNA: TGTGCTCTTGGGGAAGCCCCCCCTCCTCGTGGGGGATACGCCCCGTACACCGATAAACTCATCTTT.

This clone was counted only a few times. The mismatch at residue 20 between this DNA's translation and the TCRdb protein of a much larger clone likely reflects a read error; the protein shown is translated from the DNA. The V segment is TRDV1, and no J call was made; TRDD3 reflects the table's D call only, with no check against the DNA. Germline V CDR1 and CDR2: TSWWSYY, QGS. CDR3 length: 22 amino acids. CDR3 amino acids: CALGLPLGRSTGGYGTTDKHIF. In DNA form, the CDR3 reads TGTGCTCTTGGGCTCCCATTAGGCCGTAGTACTGGGGGATACGGTACTACCGATAAACACATCTTT.

This clone was found a few times. The translation of this DNA and the TCRdb protein of a much larger clone differ at residue 12, probably owing to a read error; the protein shown here is translated from the DNA. The CDR3 nucleotides are TGTGCTCTTGGGGAACTTGGGGAGTACGCTGGGAGATACGCGTACACCGATAAACTCATCTTT. Translated: CALGELGEYAGRYAYTDKLIF. This chain links TRDV1 with TRDJ1; TRDD3 might be the D (6 bases). TCRdb gives no J gene; it was assigned here by matching the DNA to germline. Germline CDR1 and CDR2: TSWWSYY and QGS. V was cut by 0 bases and J by 0 bases, with 26 bases left in between. CDR3 length equals 21 residues.

This clone was detected ten times or more. Other DNA variants within this sample encode the same CDR3. The chain has TRDV1 and TRDJ1, with D possibly TRDD3 on 6 matching bases. The CDR3 is made up of 19 amino acids. Germline V gene lookup returns CDR1 TSWWSYY and CDR2 QGS. Trimming took 2 bases from V and 1 from J, leaving 23 bases between them. The CDR3 DNA reads as TGTGCTCTTGGGGAAAAAAGAATGGGGGCCTTCGGCTTCACCGATAAACTCATCTTT. Its translation is CALGEKRMGAFGFTDKLIF.

The rearrangement uses TRAV29/DV5 and TRDJ1; the match to TRDD3 covers 7 bases. Germline V gene lookup returns CDR1 NSMFDY and CDR2 ISSIKDK. The CDR3 is 14 residues long. V was clipped by 0 bases and J by 5 bases; unmatched bases: 7. The chain's CDR3 is CAASVGLLGDKLIF. The CDR3 region has the DNA TGTGCAGCAAGCGTGGGACTACTGGGGGATAAACTCATCTTT.

Of note for this clone: A read error likely explains why the TCRdb protein, taken from a much larger clone, differs from this DNA's translation at residue 19; the protein shown is translated from the DNA. This chain uses TRDV1 with TRDJ1, with 13 bases that match TRDD3. The J gene was missing in TCRdb and was found by matching the end of the DNA to germline. The V segment lost 0 bases and the J segment 2 bases; nucleotides outside the gene matches: 27. From germline, CDR1 is TSWWSYY and CDR2 QGS. The CDR3 has 25 amino acids. CDR3 nucleotides: TGTGCTCTTGGGGAACTTAAACTCCTACGGTTACTGGGGGATACGCGTATCCGAAGGACCGATAAACTCATCTTT. Translated: CALGELKLLRLLGDTRIRRTDKLIF.

Regarding this clone: TCRdb lists the protein of a much larger clone for this DNA, which differs at residue 3, so this is likely a read error; the protein given here is translated from the DNA itself. V usage is TRDV1 and J usage is TRDJ1; D is possibly TRDD2 or TRDD3 (6 bases each). The CDR3 length is 19 residues. Germline V gene lookup returns CDR1 TSWWSYY and CDR2 QGS. The CDR3 spells CAPGELAFPYGPYTDKLIF. CDR3 bases: TGTGCTCCTGGGGAACTCGCCTTCCCGTATGGTCCGTACACCGATAAACTCATCTTT.

Concerning this clone: This sequence is one base from a far larger clone and is likely a read error. The same CDR3 arises from other DNA sequences in this sample as well. This chain uses TRDV2 with TRDJ1, with D maybe TRDD3 (6 bases). Germline-derived CDR1 and CDR2 are GEAIGNYY and EKD. The CDR3 is made up of 19 amino acids. In DNA, the CDR3 is TGTGCCTGTGAAACCCTTGGGGGCCGACCCTCGGAGTACACCGACAAACTCATCTTT. Protein: CACETLGGRPSEYTDKLIF.

This clone was recorded a few times. This likely came from a read error, as a far larger clone is one base away. The same CDR3 can be traced to other DNA sequences in this sample. The genes are TRDV1 and TRDJ1, with 9 bases fitting TRDD3. TCRdb records no J gene; here it was assigned by comparing the DNA to germline. This CDR3 is built from 26 residues. The V gene's germline CDR1 is TSWWSYY and CDR2 QGS. The trim removed 1 base at V and 4 bases at J, leaving 37 bases unmatched. The CDR3 region has the DNA TGTGCTCTTGGGGAACGATCCTTCCCAAAGACCCAGGTGTTACTGGGGGAATGTCGAGCGAACGATAAACTCATCTTT. It yields the protein CALGERSFPKTQVLLGECRANDKLIF.

For this clone: Possible read error: a much larger clone is one base away. The J gene is TRDJ1, the V gene TRDV2, with D possibly matching TRDD3 (5 bases). Germline matching of the DNA provided the J gene here, since TCRdb leaves it blank. V was cut by 3 bases and J by 4 bases, with 17 bases left in between. CDR3 length: 15 amino acids. Per germline, CDR1 GEAIGNYY and CDR2 EKD. As DNA, the CDR3 is TGTGCCTGTGACCCCCTTTCGGGATTTCACGATAAACTCATCTTT. It is translated as CACDPLSGFHDKLIF.

The sample holds a few counts of this clone. A far larger clone lies a single base away; this is likely a read error. Other DNA sequences from this sample encode an identical CDR3 as well. The chain couples TRDV3 to TRDJ1; 10 positions match TRDD3. The J gene, missing from TCRdb, was assigned here through DNA to germline matching. V dropped 4 bases and J dropped 3; count of bases not matched to a gene: 14. The CDR3 covers 16 residues. Germline CDR1 is TVYSNPD and CDR2 is GDNSRS (reference sequence). The DNA of the CDR3 is TGTGCCTCCCATCCCGTGTTGGGGGATACTCCCGATAAACTCATCTTT. Its protein product is CASHPVLGDTPDKLIF.

Only a few counts were recorded for this clone. The protein recorded in TCRdb matches a much larger clone and deviates from this DNA's translation at residue 11, suggesting a read error; the protein here is obtained by translating the DNA. The chain uses TRDV1 and TRDJ1, with 10 bases that match TRDD3. Here the J gene came from matching the DNA to germline, since TCRdb omits it. With V trimmed by 0 bases and J by 8 bases, 6 bases remained unmatched. Germline assignment: CDR1 TSWWSYY and CDR2 QGS. The CDR3 is 15 amino acids. The CDR3 DNA is TGTGCTCTTGGGGAACTCAGGCTGGGGGATAGCAAACTCATCTTT. It yields the protein CALGELRLGDSKLIF.

In this sample, this clone turned up a few times. The germline gene is not matched at one end of the junction; a read error may be the cause. CDR3 in amino acids: CALGEQGGSTGGYEVFFSLDTLQMFF. CDR3 sequence (DNA): TGTGCTCTTGGGGAACAGGGGGGGAGTACTGGGGGATACGAAGTATTTTTCTCCTTGGACACCCTACAGATGTTTTTC. The chain combines TRDV1 with TRDJ3; 13 nucleotides match TRDD3. Matching the DNA to germline supplied the J gene, which TCRdb does not give. CDR1 and CDR2 (germline): TSWWSYY, QGS. The CDR3 is made up of 26 amino acids.

This clone was observed a handful of times. A far more abundant clone sits one base away, making this likely a read error. The same CDR3 arises from other DNA sequences in this sample as well. The genes are TRDV2 and TRDJ1; 11 bases align to TRDD3. Here the J gene was assigned by germline matching of the DNA, as TCRdb has none. Germline V lookup: CDR1 GEAIGNYY, CDR2 EKD. CDR3 size: 19 residues. CDR3 protein: CACDTTYGMGDTRTDKLIF. Written as DNA, the CDR3 is TGCGCCTGTGACACCACCTACGGGATGGGGGATACGCGCACCGATAAACTCATCTTT.

This rearrangement joins TRDV1 to TRDJ1; TRDD3 matches 10 bases. Germline assignment: CDR1 TSWWSYY and CDR2 QGS. The CDR3 covers 19 residues. V shed 2 bases and J 0 bases; nucleotides not matched to a gene: 12. CDR3 loop: CALGEESYGGDTDTDKLIF. The CDR3 bases are TGTGCTCTTGGGGAAGAATCCTACGGGGGGGATACGGACACCGATAAACTCATCTTT.

A note on this clone: The amino acid sequence in TCRdb belongs to a much larger clone and departs from this DNA's translation at residue 9, likely a sequencing read error; the sequence shown is translated from the DNA. The chain is built from TRDV1 and TRDJ1; TRDD3 matches at 7 bases. CDR1 and CDR2 (germline): TSWWSYY, QGS. V shed 2 bases and J 0 bases; nucleotides not matched to a gene: 12. This CDR3 is 18 amino acids long. CDR3 coding DNA: TGTGCTCTTGGGGAATGCTTCTGGGGGCGAAGCTACACCGATAAACTCATCTTT. Encoded protein: CALGECFWGRSYTDKLIF.

As for this clone: A far larger clone differs by one base, so this is likely a read error. V gene TRDV2 combines with J gene TRDJ1; the match to TRDD3 covers 9 bases. Matching the DNA to germline supplied the J gene, which TCRdb does not give. From germline, CDR1 is GEAIGNYY and CDR2 EKD. This CDR3 contains 18 residues. The junction had 13 bases not matched to a gene; V was cut back by 0 bases and J by 3 bases. The CDR3 nucleotides read TGTGCCTGTGACACCGTGTCTACCGGGGGATACAAAGCCGATAAACTCATCTTT. Translated: CACDTVSTGGYKADKLIF.

This clone was observed a few times. This likely came from a read error, as a far larger clone is one base away. Other DNA sequences in this sample translate to the same CDR3. For the CDR3, the DNA is TGTGCTCTTGGGGAACTAAGTCCTACGGAGGATACAACCGATAAACTCATCTTC. Residues: CALGELSPTEDTTDKLIF. J gene calling gave no result, while the V gene is TRDV1; the table gives TRDD3 as D, unverified against the DNA. CDR1 TSWWSYY and CDR2 QGS come from the germline V gene. The CDR3 is 18 residues long.

This clone was counted between two and nine times. The protein that TCRdb holds for this DNA derives from a much larger clone and differs from the translated DNA at residue 3, which likely indicates a read error; the protein shown here is translated from the DNA. The chain combines TRDV2 with TRDJ1; the match to TRDD3 covers 12 bases. Since TCRdb gives no J gene, matching the DNA to germline was used here to assign it. The CDR3 covers 19 residues. Germline V CDR1 and CDR2: GEAIGNYY, EKD. CDR3 loop: CAYDTLPPGGYGSTDKLIF. The CDR3 coding sequence is TGTGCCTATGACACCCTGCCTCCTGGGGGATACGGAAGCACCGATAAACTCATCTTT.

A word on this clone: TCRdb shows a much larger clone's protein in place of this DNA's translation, and the two differ at residue 9, likely through a read error; the protein shown is translated from the DNA. This rearrangement joins TRDV1 to TRDJ1; 7 bases fit TRDD3. V was clipped by 1 base and J by 0 bases; unmatched bases: 14. Germline loops: CDR1 TSWWSYY, CDR2 QGS. The CDR3 is 19 residues long. The chain's CDR3 is CALGEPMLTLGVDTDKLIF. CDR3 DNA sequence: TGTGCTCTTGGGGAACCTATGCTCACCCTGGGGGTCGACACCGATAAACTCATCTTT.

This clone was seen a handful of times. The chain combines TRDV1 with TRDJ1, with 8 positions matching TRDD3. Assignment of the J gene here rests on matching the DNA to germline, because TCRdb gives none. V shed 1 base and J 2 bases; nucleotides not matched to a gene: 24. Germline CDR1 reads TSWWSYY; CDR2 reads QGS. CDR3 length equals 22 residues. The CDR3 region is CALGERSSPTLWDTWKTDKLIF. DNA for the CDR3: TGTGCTCTTGGGGAACGCTCTAGTCCTACGCTGTGGGATACGTGGAAAACCGATAAACTCATCTTT.

Points on this clone: Translating this DNA gives a protein that differs at residue 14 from the TCRdb one, which belongs to a much larger clone; a read error is likely, and the protein shown is this translation. The gene calls are TRDV2 and TRDJ1; 7 nucleotides align to TRDD3. TCRdb supplies no J gene; here it was assigned by aligning the nucleotide sequence to germline. The CDR3 covers 18 residues. In germline, CDR1 is GEAIGNYY, CDR2 EKD. CDR3 DNA: TGTGCCTGTGACACAGCCTGGGGGTTCCCTAAAAACACCGGTAAACTCATCTTT. This gives the protein CACDTAWGFPKNTGKLIF.

Comments on this clone: The protein TCRdb lists belongs to a much larger clone and differs from this DNA's translation at residues 14 and 16, which points to a read error; the protein shown is made from the DNA. V gene TRDV1 combines with J gene TRDJ3; possible D gene TRDD3, 5 bases. Germline-derived CDR1 and CDR2 are TSWWSYY and QGS. The CDR3 has 17 residues. The CDR3 DNA reads as TGTGCTCTTGGGGTAAACCACAGGCCCTGGGAGACCCGAAAGATGATTTTC. Its translation: CALGVNHRPWETRKMIF.

A remark on this clone: Different DNA sequences within this sample yield the same CDR3. The rearrangement uses TRDV1 and TRDJ1, with 10 bases identical to TRDD3. The J gene is absent in TCRdb and was assigned here via DNA matching to germline. Germline V lookup: CDR1 TSWWSYY, CDR2 QGS. This CDR3 contains 22 residues. Losses at the gene ends were 4 bases for V and 0 bases for J; bases not matched to a gene: 23. The CDR3 reads CALGVYGTSYDTGGFHTDKLIF. CDR3 coding DNA: TGTGCTCTTGGGGTGTATGGGACTTCCTACGATACTGGGGGATTCCACACCGATAAACTCATCTTT.

This clone was detected only a few times. TCRdb records a much larger clone's protein for this DNA, with a difference at residue 9 that likely arises from a read error; the protein given is the translation of the DNA. CDR3 residues: CAFVAGPKGVIF. As DNA, the CDR3 is TGTGCCTTTGTAGCTGGGCCGAAGGGGGTCATCTTT. The gene calls are TRDV3 and TRDJ1, with D possibly matching TRDD3 (5 bases). The germline V and J ends were trimmed by 2 bases and 12 bases, with 19 bases remaining between them. This CDR3 comprises 12 residues. Germline loops: CDR1 TVYSNPD, CDR2 GDNSRS (reference sequence). Full variable domain (rest looked up from reference TRDV3 and TRDJ1): CDKVTQSSPDQTVASGSEVVLLCTYDTVYSNPDLFWYRIRPDYSFQFVFYGDNSRSEGADFTQGRFSVKHILTQKAFHLVISPVRTEDSATYYCAFVAGPKGVIFGKGTRVTVEP.

On this clone itself: TCRdb's listed protein matches a much larger clone and diverges from this DNA's translation at residue 6, likely through a read error; the protein shown comes from the DNA. V is TRDV1 and J is TRDJ1; no definite D call. Between the trimmed V and J ends, which lost 1 base and 3 bases, there was a span of 18 bases. The CDR3 length is 17 residues. The V gene's germline CDR1 is TSWWSYY and CDR2 QGS. CDR3: CALGEQYPGHVSDKLIF. CDR3 coding DNA: TGTGCTCTTGGGGAACAGTATCCGGGGCATGTTTCCGATAAACTCATCTTT.

Only a few counts were recorded for this clone. TCRdb's entry gives the protein of a much larger clone, which mismatches this DNA's translation at residue 11, likely from a read error; the protein reported here is translated from the DNA. This sequence joins TRDV2 and TRDJ1; 11 bases line up with TRDD3. The J gene, left out of TCRdb, was set here by checking the DNA against germline. The CDR3 runs to 19 residues. Germline CDR1 GEAIGNYY, CDR2 EKD. Losses at the gene ends were 1 base for V and 0 bases for J; bases not matched to a gene: 12. CDR3 residues: CACDTLRLGDIGHTDKLIF. The CDR3 nucleotides read TGTGCCTGTGACACTCTACGACTGGGGGATATAGGTCACACCGATAAACTCATCTTT.